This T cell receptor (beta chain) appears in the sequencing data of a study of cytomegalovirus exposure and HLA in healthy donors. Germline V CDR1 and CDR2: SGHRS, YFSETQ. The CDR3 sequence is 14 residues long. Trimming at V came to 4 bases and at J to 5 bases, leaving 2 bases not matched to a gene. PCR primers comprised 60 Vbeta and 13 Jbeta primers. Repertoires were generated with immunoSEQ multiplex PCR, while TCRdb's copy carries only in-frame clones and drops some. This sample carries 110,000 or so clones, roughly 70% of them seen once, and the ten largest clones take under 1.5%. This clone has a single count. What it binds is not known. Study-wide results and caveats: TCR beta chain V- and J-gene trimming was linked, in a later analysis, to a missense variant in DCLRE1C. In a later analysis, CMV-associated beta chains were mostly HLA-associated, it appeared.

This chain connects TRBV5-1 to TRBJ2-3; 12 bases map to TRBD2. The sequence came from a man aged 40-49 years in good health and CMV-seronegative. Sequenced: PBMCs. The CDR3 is CASSPGLAGDTQYF. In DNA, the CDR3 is TGCGCCAGCAGCCCGGGACTAGCGGGAGATACGCAGTATTTT.